One and the same sample provided the 18 T cell receptor beta chains below, sequenced in a study of kidney transplant recipient with SARS-CoV-2 infection (dated by TCRdb to 2020 to 2022). In light of the paper, this sample's time point label describes: pre-pandemic baseline sample and day 111 after first positive SARS-CoV-2 test. The sequencer listed for this sample is Illumina MiSeq. TCRdb reprocessed the public reads (quality trimming at Q25 with fastp, clone calling with MiXCR) and kept in-frame beta chains. CDR3 protein duplicates are merged, each entry listing the most common genes and DNA. The table for this sample lists under 250,000 distinct CDR3 sequences; 29% of them were counted only once. The ten largest clones add up to under 7.5% of the sample. The sequences come from a blood sample, collected at baseline and on roughly day 120 from a kidney transplant recipient. The receptor source for this set is a male patient in his 30s who had COVID-19 and was a kidney transplant recipient. Some T cells seen after a transplant may have their origin in the graft donor.

This clonotype was seen repeatedly, ten times or more. The chain has TRBV12-3 or TRBV12-4 and TRBJ1-1; D remains ambiguous. V was cut by 1 base and J by 7 bases, with 7 bases left in between. The CDR3 extends over 12 amino acids. Here the CDR3 reads CASSLEGIEAFF. CDR3 nucleotide sequence: TGTGCCAGCAGTTTAGAGGGAATTGAAGCTTTCTTT.

This clonotype was recorded at least ten times. The chain is built from TRBV13 and TRBJ2-6; 7 bases line up with TRBD2. Germline assignment: CDR1 PRHDT and CDR2 FYEKMQ (reference sequence). With 6 bases clipped from V and 11 bases from J, the junction kept 22 bases outside the gene matches. There are 18 residues in the CDR3. In DNA, the CDR3 is TGTGCCAGCAGGTCGCGGGAGCTGAGTACAAAGTCGGGCCACGTCCTGACTTTC. Its translation is CASRSRELSTKSGHVLTF.

This clonotype occurred many times. This chain connects TRBV10-2 to TRBJ1-2, with D unclear. The CDR3 length is 17 residues. The V end lost 5 bases, the J end lost 4 bases, and 23 bases lay between the germline ends. Per germline, CDR1 WSHSY and CDR2 SAAADI. The CDR3 bases are TGCGCCAGCAGTCTAGTTGCCACTTCTAGAAAGACCTATGGCTACACCTTC. Its translation is CASSLVATSRKTYGYTF.

This clonotype was recorded at least ten times. This chain links TRBV5-6 with TRBJ1-2; D gene ambiguous. Trimming stripped 7 bases from V and 4 bases from J, with 23 bases between. The CDR3 is made up of 16 amino acids. The germline V gene has CDR1 SGHDT and CDR2 YYEEEE. CDR3 DNA: TGTGCCAGCGTCAAGAACAATAGTCGAAAGACCTATGGCTACACCTTC. Encoded protein: CASVKNNSRKTYGYTF.

Concerning this clonotype: This may come from a read error, since a much larger clone is one base off. The CDR3 reads CASSQDRGQGGTQYF. CDR3 sequence (DNA): TGTGCCAGCAGCCAAGACAGGGGGCAAGGGGGGACCCAGTACTTC. The rearrangement links TRBV3-1 to TRBJ2-3; 8 positions match TRBD1. The J call may be in error: the DNA end matches TRBJ2-5 better. Germline V lookup: CDR1 LGHDT, CDR2 YNNKEL (reference sequence). The CDR3 consists of 15 residues.

This clonotype was seen repeatedly, ten times or more. V and J are TRBV23-1 and TRBJ1-2; D is unresolved. TRBV23-1 is an open reading frame whose function is uncertain. CDR3 size: 17 residues. V lost 5 bases and J 4 bases, leaving 23 bases between the germline ends. CDR3 sequence reads: CASSASGLRRKTYGYTF. The CDR3 DNA sequence: TGCGCCAGCAGTGCATCCGGGCTACGCAGAAAGACCTATGGCTACACCTTC.

Only a few counts were recorded for this clonotype. This chain uses TRBV7-9 with TRBJ2-3; weak D call: TRBD1 (6 bases). There are 16 residues in the CDR3. V was shortened by 6 bases and J by 0 bases, with 16 bases between the two germline ends. The V gene's germline CDR1 is SEHNR and CDR2 FQNEAQ (reference sequence). The CDR3 sequence is CASRARTGLSTDTQYF. The CDR3 region has the DNA TGTGCCAGCAGGGCTAGAACAGGGCTTAGCACAGATACGCAGTATTTT. The full variable domain, in which reference TRBV7-9 and TRBJ2-3 provide the parts outside the CDR3, is DTGVSQNPRHKITKRGQNVTFRCDPISEHNRLYWYRQTLGQGPEFLTYFQNEAQLEKSRLLSDRFSAERPKGSFSTLEIQRTEQGDSAMYLCASRARTGLSTDTQYFGPGTRLTVL.

Many counts were recorded for this clonotype. The chain carries TRBV7-9 and TRBJ2-7; D ambiguous. The germline V and J ends were trimmed by 3 bases and 4 bases, with 16 bases remaining between them. The CDR3 is 15 amino acids. Germline CDR1 and CDR2: SEHNR and FQNEAQ (reference sequence). This CDR3 is CASSFLFAKFYEQYF. CDR3 in DNA: TGTGCCAGCAGCTTTTTATTCGCAAAATTTTACGAGCAGTACTTC.

Comments on this clonotype: This may be a read error, as it is one base from a much larger clone. V usage is TRBV7-9 and J usage is TRBJ1-2; tentatively, D is TRBD1 (6 bases). V shed 2 bases and J shed 9 bases, with 22 bases lying between them. The CDR3 extends over 16 amino acids. CDR1 is SEHNR, CDR2 FQNEAQ, per germline (reference sequence). CDR3 residues: CASSLIGGATLYSYTF. The CDR3 region has the DNA TGTGCCAGCAGCTTAATTGGGGGGGCCACCCTGTACAGCTACACCTTC.

This clonotype was recorded many times. The chain is built from TRBV19 and TRBJ1-2; D is unclear. V was trimmed by 7 bases and J by 5 bases, leaving 11 bases between them. Germline V gene lookup returns CDR1 LNHDA and CDR2 SQIVND (reference sequence). The CDR3 is made up of 12 amino acids. Here the CDR3 reads CASISGPYGYTF. In DNA form, the CDR3 reads TGTGCCAGTATCTCTGGTCCGTATGGCTACACCTTC.

The chain couples TRBV2 to TRBJ2-4; a weak D match, TRBD1 (5 bases). The V gene lost 2 bases and the J gene lost 3 bases, with 17 bases spanning the gap. The CDR3 covers 17 residues. The germline gives CDR1 SNHLY, CDR2 FYNNEI. The CDR3 reads CASSEHTSGRDKNIQYF. CDR3 nucleotide sequence: TGTGCCAGCAGTGAACATACCTCAGGCAGGGACAAAAACATTCAGTACTTC.

Many counts were recorded for this clonotype. The chain links TRBV19 to TRBJ2-5; D is possibly TRBD2 (5 bases). Trimming shortened V by 11 bases and J by 5 bases, and 12 bases separated the two germline ends. The germline V gene encodes CDR1 LNHDA and CDR2 SQIVND (reference sequence). CDR3 length equals 11 residues. The CDR3 protein is CAFRGLETQYF. CDR3 in DNA: TGTGCCTTTAGAGGGCTGGAGACCCAGTACTTC.

Notes on this clonotype: Given a much more abundant clone one base away, this may be a read error. The chain recombines TRBV10-3 with TRBJ1-2; D is unresolved. The CDR3 loop spans 13 amino acids. CDR1 is ENHRY and CDR2 is SYGVKD in the germline V gene. The chain's CDR3 is CAVSAGDFYGYTF. The CDR3, as DNA: TGTGCCGTCAGTGCGGGCGACTTCTATGGCTACACCTTC.

This clonotype was counted many times. The gene calls are TRBV29-1 and TRBJ1-1; possible D gene TRBD1, 5 bases. The germline V gene has CDR1 SQVTM and CDR2 ANQGSEA. CDR3 length equals 13 residues. The V end lost 6 bases, the J end lost 7 bases, and 18 bases lay between the germline ends. The CDR3 DNA reads TGCAGCGTGGAACCCAGGGTGTCGGGTGAAGCTTTCTTT. Protein: CSVEPRVSGEAFF.

The sample holds many counts of this clonotype. This chain joins TRBV9 and TRBJ1-2; D unclear. The V and J ends lost 7 bases and 4 bases respectively, with 23 bases between them. From germline, CDR1 is SGDLS and CDR2 YYNGEE. The CDR3 loop spans 16 amino acids. In DNA, the CDR3 is TGTGCCAGCGATCCTCCGTACTCAAGAAAGACCTATGGCTACACCTTC. Its translation: CASDPPYSRKTYGYTF.

As to this clonotype: A much larger clone is a single base away; this may be a read error. V usage is TRBV4-2 and J usage is TRBJ2-1; D gene unclear. The V end was cut by 8 bases, the J end by 8 bases, with 13 bases between. From germline, CDR1 is LGHNA and CDR2 YNFKEQ. CDR3 length: 12 amino acids. The CDR3 DNA reads as TGTGCCAGCGGCCCTAAGGGTTATGAGCAGTTCTTC. The encoded protein is CASGPKGYEQFF.

In its sample, this clonotype was seen once. Being one base from a much bigger clone, this may be a read error. This chain joins TRBV3-1 and TRBJ1-6; 10 bases match TRBD1. Per the germline V gene, CDR1 is LGHDT and CDR2 is YNNKEL (reference sequence). The CDR3 runs to 17 residues. CDR3 region: CASGQPRTGGTNSPLHF. CDR3 nucleotides: TGTGCCAGCGGCCAACCCCGGACAGGGGGAACCAATTCACCCCTCCACTTT.

The chain has TRBV28 and TRBJ2-1; D uncertain. Trimming cost V 2 bases and J 5 bases, with 13 bases left between them. Looked up from germline, CDR1 is MDHEN and CDR2 is SYDVKM. The length of the CDR3 is 15 residues. As DNA, the CDR3 is TGTGCCAGCAGTTTAGGGGTAGGAACCCACAATGAGCAGTTCTTC. Its translation is CASSLGVGTHNEQFF.